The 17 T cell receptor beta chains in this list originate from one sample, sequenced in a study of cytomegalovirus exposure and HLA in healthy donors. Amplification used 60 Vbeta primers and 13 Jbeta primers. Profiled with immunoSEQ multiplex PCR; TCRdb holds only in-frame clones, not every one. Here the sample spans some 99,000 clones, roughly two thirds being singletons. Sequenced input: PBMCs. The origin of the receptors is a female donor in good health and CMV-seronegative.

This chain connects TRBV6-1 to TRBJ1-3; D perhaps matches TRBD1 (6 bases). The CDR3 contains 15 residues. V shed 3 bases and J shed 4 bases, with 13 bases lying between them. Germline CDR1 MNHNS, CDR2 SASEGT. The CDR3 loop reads CASSEAGAVGNTIYF. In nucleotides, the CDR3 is TGTGCCAGCAGTGAGGCGGGGGCAGTAGGAAACACCATATATTTT.

Here the CDR3 reads CATSRSDRGGQPQHF. In DNA, the CDR3 is TGTGCCACCAGCAGGTCGGACAGGGGTGGGCAGCCCCAGCATTTT. The V and J genes are TRBV15 and TRBJ1-5, with 9 bases matching TRBD1. The trim removed 3 bases at V and 7 bases at J, leaving 7 bases unmatched. Germline values: CDR1 LNHNV, CDR2 YYDKDF (reference sequence). CDR3 size: 15 residues. Using reference TRBV15 and TRBJ1-5 for the parts outside the CDR3, the full variable domain is DAMVIQNPRYQVTQFGKPVTLSCSQTLNHNVMYWYQQKSSQAPKLLFHYYDKDFNNEADTPDNFQSRRPNTSFCFLDIRSPGLGDTAMYLCATSRSDRGGQPQHFGDGTRLSIL.

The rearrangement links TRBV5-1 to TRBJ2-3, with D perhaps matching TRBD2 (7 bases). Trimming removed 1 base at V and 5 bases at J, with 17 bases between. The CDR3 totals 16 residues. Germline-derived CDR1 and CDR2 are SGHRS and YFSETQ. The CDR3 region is CASSLRGREYGDTQYF. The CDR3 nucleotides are TGCGCCAGCAGCTTGCGGGGGCGGGAGTATGGAGATACGCAGTATTTT.

Written as DNA, the CDR3 is TGTGCCAGCAGTGAAGCTACCTCCCGGGGCTACACCTTC. Translating it yields CASSEATSRGYTF. The J gene is TRBJ1-2, the V gene TRBV2; D gene ambiguous. This CDR3 is built from 13 residues. Per the germline V gene, CDR1 is SNHLY and CDR2 is FYNNEI. Between the trimmed V and J ends, which lost 0 bases and 8 bases, there was a span of 10 bases.

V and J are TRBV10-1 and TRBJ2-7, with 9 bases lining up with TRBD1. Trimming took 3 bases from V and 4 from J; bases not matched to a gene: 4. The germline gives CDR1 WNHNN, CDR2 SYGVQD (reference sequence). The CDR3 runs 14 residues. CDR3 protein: CASSDRDRAYEQYF. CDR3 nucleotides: TGCGCCAGCAGTGACCGGGACAGGGCGTACGAGCAGTACTTC.

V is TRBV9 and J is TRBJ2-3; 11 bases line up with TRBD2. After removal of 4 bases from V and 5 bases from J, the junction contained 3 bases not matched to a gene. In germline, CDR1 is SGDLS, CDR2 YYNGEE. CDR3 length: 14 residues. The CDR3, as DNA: TGTGCCAGCAGCCCACTAGCGGGAGTAGATACGCAGTATTTT. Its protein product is CASSPLAGVDTQYF.

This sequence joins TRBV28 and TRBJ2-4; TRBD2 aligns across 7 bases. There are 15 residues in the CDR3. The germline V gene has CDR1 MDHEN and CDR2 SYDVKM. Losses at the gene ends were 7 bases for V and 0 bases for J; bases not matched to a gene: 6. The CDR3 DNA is TGTGCCAGCAAGATGGGGGGGGTAGCCAAAAACATTCAGTACTTC. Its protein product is CASKMGGVAKNIQYF.

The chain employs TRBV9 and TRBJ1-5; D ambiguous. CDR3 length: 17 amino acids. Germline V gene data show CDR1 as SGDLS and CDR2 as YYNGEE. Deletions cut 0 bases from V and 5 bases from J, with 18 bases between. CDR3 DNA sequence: TGTGCCAGCAGCGTAGGCCCCGACCCATTAGCCCATCAGCCCCAGCATTTT. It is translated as CASSVGPDPLAHQPQHF.

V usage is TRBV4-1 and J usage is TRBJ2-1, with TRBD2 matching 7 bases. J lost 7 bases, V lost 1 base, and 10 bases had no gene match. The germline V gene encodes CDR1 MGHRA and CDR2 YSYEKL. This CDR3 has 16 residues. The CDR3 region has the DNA TGCGCCAGCAGCCAAGGTACAGCGGGGAAATGGAATGAGCAGTTCTTC. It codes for CASSQGTAGKWNEQFF.

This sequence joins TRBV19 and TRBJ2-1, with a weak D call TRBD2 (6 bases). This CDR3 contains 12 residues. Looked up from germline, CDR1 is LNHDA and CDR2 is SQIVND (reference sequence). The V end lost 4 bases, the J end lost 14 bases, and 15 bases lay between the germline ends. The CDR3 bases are TGTGCCAGTAGTAGCGACTGGGGGGAGGAGTTCTTC. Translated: CASSSDWGEEFF.

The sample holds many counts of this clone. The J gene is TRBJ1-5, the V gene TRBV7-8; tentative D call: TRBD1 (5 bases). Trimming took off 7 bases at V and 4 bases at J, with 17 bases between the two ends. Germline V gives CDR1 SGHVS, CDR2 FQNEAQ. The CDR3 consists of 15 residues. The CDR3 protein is CASTPRGGINQPQHF. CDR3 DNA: TGTGCCAGCACACCACGGGGGGGGATTAATCAGCCCCAGCATTTT.

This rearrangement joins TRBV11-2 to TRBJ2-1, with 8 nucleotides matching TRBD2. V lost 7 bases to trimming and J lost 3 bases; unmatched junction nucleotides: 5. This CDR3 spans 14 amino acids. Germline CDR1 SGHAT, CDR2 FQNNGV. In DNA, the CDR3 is TGTGCCAGCAAAAGCGGGAGTAACTACAATGAGCAGTTCTTC. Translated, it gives CASKSGSNYNEQFF.

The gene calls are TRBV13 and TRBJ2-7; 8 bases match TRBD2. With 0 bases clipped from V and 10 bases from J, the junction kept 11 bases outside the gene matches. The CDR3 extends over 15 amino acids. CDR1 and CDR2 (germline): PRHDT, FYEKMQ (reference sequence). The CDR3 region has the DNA TGTGCCAGCAGCTTAGGCACTAGCGGAGGAAAGGGCCAGTACTTC. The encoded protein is CASSLGTSGGKGQYF.

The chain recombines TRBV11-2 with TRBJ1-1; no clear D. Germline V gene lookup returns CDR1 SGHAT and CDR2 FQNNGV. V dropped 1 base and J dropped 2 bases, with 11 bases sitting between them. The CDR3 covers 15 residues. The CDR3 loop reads CASSLAPTANTEAFF. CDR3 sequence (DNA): TGTGCCAGCAGCTTAGCTCCCACAGCCAACACTGAAGCTTTCTTT.

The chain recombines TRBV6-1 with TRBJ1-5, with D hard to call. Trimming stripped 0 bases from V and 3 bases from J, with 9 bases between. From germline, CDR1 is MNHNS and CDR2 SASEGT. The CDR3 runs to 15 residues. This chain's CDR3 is CASSEAFGPNQPQHF. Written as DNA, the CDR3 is TGTGCCAGCAGTGAAGCCTTCGGTCCCAATCAGCCCCAGCATTTT.

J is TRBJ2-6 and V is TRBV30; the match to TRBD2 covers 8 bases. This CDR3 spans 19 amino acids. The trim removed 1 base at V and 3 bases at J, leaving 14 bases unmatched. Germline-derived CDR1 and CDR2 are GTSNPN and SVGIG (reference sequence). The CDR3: CAWSGGPSGLRGGANVLTF. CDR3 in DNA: TGTGCCTGGAGTGGGGGGCCTAGCGGGCTTAGAGGTGGGGCCAACGTCCTGACTTTC.

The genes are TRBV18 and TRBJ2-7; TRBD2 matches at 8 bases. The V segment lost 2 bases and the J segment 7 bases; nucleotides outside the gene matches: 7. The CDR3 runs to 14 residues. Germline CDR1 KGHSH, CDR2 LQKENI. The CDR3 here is CASSPMREVGEQYF. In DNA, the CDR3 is TGTGCCAGCTCACCAATGCGGGAGGTCGGGGAGCAGTACTTC. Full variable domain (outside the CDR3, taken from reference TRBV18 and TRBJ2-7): NAGVMQNPRHLVRRRGQEARLRCSPMKGHSHVYWYRQLPEEGLKFMVYLQKENIIDESGMPKERFSAEFPKEGPSILRIQQVVRGDSAAYFCASSPMREVGEQYFGPGTRLTVT.